The clone carrying this T cell receptor (beta chain) was detected a few times. The V gene's germline CDR1 is LNHDA and CDR2 SQIVND (reference sequence). Trimming stripped 7 bases from V and 1 base from J, with 19 bases between. The CDR3 length is 16 residues. The sample belongs to a study of T cells in Graves' hyperthyroidism and ophthalmopathy. The CDR3 regions of TCR beta were amplified from RNA transcripts. Researchers ran a first-round RT-PCR on the TCR CDR3 using the HTBI primer set. One entry per CDR3 protein results from TCRdb running MiXCR on the multiplex PCR reads. Of 650,000 to 700,000 distinct CDR3 sequences listed, 17% were seen once; the top ten hold roughly 15%.

The sequence derives from a man aged 45 to 65 with Graves' hyperthyroidism. What was sequenced was blood. This chain links TRBV19 with TRBJ1-2, with D perhaps TRBD1 (5 bases). The CDR3 coding sequence is TGTGCCAGTACAAGGGGCGTCCGCACCTATAACTATGGCTACACCTTC. Encoded protein: CASTRGVRTYNYGYTF.